This T cell receptor (beta chain) was sequenced in a study of shared clonotypes between healthy human individuals. Findings of the study overall: Unshared clonotypes carried lower generation probabilities than those common to all four donors. Generally, naive subsets (rather than memory subsets) showed larger estimated richness.

Replicate PCRs for sorted subsets used around 200 ng DNA; this equaled 30,000 to 35,000 T cell genomes. The table came from immunoSEQ multiplex PCR; TCRdb's copy has only in-frame clones and leaves some out. The sample has some 2,000,000 clones, approximately 95% seen once. CDR1 and CDR2 (germline): SQVTM, ANQGSEA. The CDR3 is made up of 19 amino acids. The ends lost 4 bases at V and 0 bases at J; junction bases unmatched: 19. As to this clone: The target antigen is unknown.

This clonotype was sampled from a man aged 18 to 30 in good health. J is TRBJ1-2 and V is TRBV29-1; TRBD1 agrees at 8 bases. Sequencing input: naive CD4+ T cells sorted from blood. Subset noted: CD45RA+ positively selected. CDR3 in amino acids: CSVGDPGQEKKGANYGYTF. CDR3 nucleotides: TGCAGCGTTGGGGACCCGGGACAGGAGAAAAAGGGAGCTAACTATGGCTACACCTTC.